These T cell receptor beta chains were read from a single sample in a study of T-cell reconstitution after alpha-beta-depleted transplantation in children. Using its own MiXCR run on the PCR reads, TCRdb lists one record per CDR3 protein. Here the sample spans about 360,000 distinct CDR3 sequences, approximately 12% being singletons. The input for sequencing was PBMCs, taken from the stem cell graft. These receptors were collected from a human donor who donated a stem cell graft to a child with Fanconi anemia. The CDR3 runs from the conserved cysteine through the conserved F or W. D genes are given only for firm matches. The size entry is marked missing in some rows and otherwise reads once, few, many or a size class.

size	V	J	D	DNA	CDR3
many	TRBV4-3	TRBJ2-3	TRBD2	TGCGCCAGCAGCCAAGCGAGCGGGGGCCGCGGAGATACGCAGTATTTT	CASSQASGGRGDTQYF
.	TRBV5-1	TRBJ1-1	TRBD1	TGCGCCAGCAGCTTGCTAGGTGGGACAGCGAACACTGAAGCTTTCTTT	CASSLLGGTANTEAFF
few	TRBV5-1	TRBJ1-2	TRBD1	TGCGCCAGCAGACAGGGGCCTACTAACTATGGCTACACCTTC	CASRQGPTNYGYTF
few	TRBV18	TRBJ2-2	TRBD1	TGTGCCAGCTCACCCCTCGGACAGGGCACGACCGGGGAGCTGTTTTTT	CASSPLGQGTTGELFF
few	TRBV28	TRBJ1-5	.	TGTGCCAGCAGTTTAGGGTCCGGGCTTCAGCCCCAGCATTTT	CASSLGSGLQPQHF
few	TRBV4-3	TRBJ2-4	TRBD1	TGCGCCAGCAGCCAAGATGACAGGGACGAAGACATTCAGTACTTC	CASSQDDRDEDIQYF
few	TRBV7-2	TRBJ1-1	.	TGTGCCAGCAGCTCATACAGGGATACTGAAGCTTTCTTT	CASSSYRDTEAFF
.	TRBV12-3/TRBV12-4	TRBJ1-4	.	TGTGCCAGCAGAGAACAGGGCCTTAATGAAAAACTGTTTTTT	CASREQGLNEKLFF
.	TRBV30	TRBJ1-2	.	TGTGCCTGGAGTCTACCGACGGCTTCCTATGGCTACACCTTC	CAWSLPTASYGYTF
few	TRBV30	TRBJ2-7	.	.	CAWSVGQGTYF
few	TRBV20-1	TRBJ1-1	.	TGCAGTGCGAGTCAACTAGGCGCGGGGAACACTGAAGCTTTCTTT	CSASQLGAGNTEAFF
.	TRBV5-1	TRBJ1-1	.	TGCGCCAGCAGCTCGAACCTGAGGGCTGAAGCTTTCTTT	CASSSNLRAEAFF
many	TRBV21-1	TRBJ2-1	.	TGTGCCAGCAGCGCCAGACGGGAGCAGTTCTTC	CASSARREQFF
.	TRBV5-1	TRBJ2-1	.	TGCGCCAGCAGCTGGACTCCCGGGGCCTCCTACAATGAGCAGTTCTTC	CASSWTPGASYNEQFF
many	TRBV5-1	TRBJ2-5	.	TGCGCCAGCAGTTTACAGACACAAGAGACCCAGTACTTC	CASSLQTQETQYF
few	TRBV2	TRBJ1-2	.	TGTGCCAGCAGCTACACTTCTTCGGGCTATGGCTACACCTTC	CASSYTSSGYGYTF
.	TRBV18	TRBJ1-1	TRBD1	TGTGCCAGCAACGAGGGGGCCCGGGATACTGAAGCTTTCTTT	CASNEGARDTEAFF
many	TRBV12-5	TRBJ2-7	.	TGTGCTAGTGGTTTGGCCTCCTTGATCGAGCAGTACTTC	CASGLASLIEQYF
.	TRBV6-1	TRBJ2-7	.	TGTGCCAGCAGTGATGCCCCAGGGTACGAGCAGTACTTC	CASSDAPGYEQYF
few	TRBV27	TRBJ2-6	TRBD1	TGTGCCAGCAGGACAGGGGGTTCAACTGGGGCCAACGTCCTGACTTTC	CASRTGGSTGANVLTF
few	TRBV5-1	TRBJ2-2	.	TGCGCCAGCAGCTTGGCAACGAACATCGGGGAGCTGTTTTTT	CASSLATNIGELFF
.	TRBV4-2	TRBJ1-3	.	TGTGCCAGCAGCCAAGATATAGTTGGAAACACCATATATTTT	CASSQDIVGNTIYF
.	TRBV20-1	TRBJ1-1	.	TGCAGTGCTATTGGGCGGATGAACACTGAAGCTTTCTTT	CSAIGRMNTEAFF
many	TRBV12-3/TRBV12-4	TRBJ2-5	.	TGTGCCAGCAGTTTGCGGGGGACCCAGTACTTC	CASSLRGTQYF
many	TRBV7-2	TRBJ1-1	.	TGTGCCAGCAGCTTAGACCGCACGGGGGAAACCACTGAAGCTTTCTTT	CASSLDRTGETTEAFF
.	TRBV4-1	TRBJ2-1	TRBD1	TGCGCCAGCAGCCTCCTAACCGCGGGACAGGGGGTTTTCTTC	CASSLLTAGQGVFF
.	TRBV2	TRBJ2-3	.	TGTGCCAGCAGTGGGGAACTAGAGACAGATACGCAGTATTTT	CASSGELETDTQYF
.	TRBV7-2	TRBJ2-1	.	TGTGCCAGCAGCTTATTGGGCCAGACGCCCTACAATGAGCAGTTCTTC	CASSLLGQTPYNEQFF
many	TRBV6-5	TRBJ2-1	.	TGTGCCAGCAGATCCGGGACACTGCAGTTCTTC	CASRSGTLQFF
.	TRBV15	TRBJ2-7	TRBD2	TGTGCCACCAGCTCCCTGGGAGGGGCTAGTTACGAGCAGTACTTC	CATSSLGGASYEQYF
few	TRBV12-3/TRBV12-4	TRBJ2-7	TRBD1	TGTGCCAGCAGTTTAACCCAGGGGGTCGCCTACGAGCAGTACTTC	CASSLTQGVAYEQYF
many	TRBV30	TRBJ2-1	.	TGTGCCTGGAGCGGACAGAAAGTCTACAATGAGCAGTTCTTC	CAWSGQKVYNEQFF
few	TRBV4-3	TRBJ1-2	TRBD1	TGCGCCAGCAGCCACCGGACAGGGGGCGTCGGCTACACCTTC	CASSHRTGGVGYTF
.	TRBV2	TRBJ2-5	TRBD1	TGTGCCAGCAGCGATCTGACAGGGTCCCAAGAGACCCAGTACTTC	CASSDLTGSQETQYF
few	TRBV11-2	TRBJ2-5	.	TGTGCCAGCAGCTCTTGGGACCAATCTTACTTC	CASSSWDQSYF
.	TRBV7-8	TRBJ1-2	TRBD1	TGTGCCAGCAGCTCACTGACAGATGACAGGGTTTATGGCTACACCTTC	CASSSLTDDRVYGYTF
many	TRBV9	TRBJ2-1	TRBD1	TGTGCCAGCAGCCCGATACAGGGGGTATACAATGAGCAGTTCTTC	CASSPIQGVYNEQFF
.	TRBV5-6	TRBJ1-5	.	TGTGCCAGTCAAGCCGGCTGGCGGGGGAATCAGCCCCAGCATTTT	CASQAGWRGNQPQHF
.	TRBV6-1	TRBJ2-6	.	TGTGCCAGCAGTCTCTATCCTGGGGCCAACGTCCTGACTTTC	CASSLYPGANVLTF
.	TRBV7-6	TRBJ2-7	.	TGTGCCAGCAGCTTAAATAACGAGCAGTACTTC	CASSLNNEQYF
few	TRBV5-1	TRBJ1-2	TRBD1	TGCGCCAGCAGCCCCTCCGGGACAGGAGGTTACACCTTC	CASSPSGTGGYTF
.	TRBV20-1	TRBJ2-7	TRBD1	TGCAGTGCTAGAGGGGACAGGGCCTACGAGCAGTACTTC	CSARGDRAYEQYF